This record looks at one T cell receptor (beta chain) sequence and its context. The data were obtained in a study of technical replicates of blood from a handful of donors. TCRdb's copy holds only in-frame clones and misses some; the assay was immunoSEQ multiplex PCR. The sample contains tens of thousands of clones, 94% of which appear only once. Germline V lookup: CDR1 SQVTM, CDR2 ANQGSEA. The V gene end was trimmed by 7 bases and the J gene end by 8 bases; junction bases not matched to a gene: 10. CDR3 length: 12 residues. Sequencing was carried out using T cells isolated from PBMCs. J is TRBJ1-1 and V is TRBV29-1; 7 bases fit TRBD1. The source is a human donor in good health. The CDR3 nucleotides are TGCAGCGGAGAACAGGGGCAATCGGAAGCTTTCTTT. Translation: CSGEQGQSEAFF.